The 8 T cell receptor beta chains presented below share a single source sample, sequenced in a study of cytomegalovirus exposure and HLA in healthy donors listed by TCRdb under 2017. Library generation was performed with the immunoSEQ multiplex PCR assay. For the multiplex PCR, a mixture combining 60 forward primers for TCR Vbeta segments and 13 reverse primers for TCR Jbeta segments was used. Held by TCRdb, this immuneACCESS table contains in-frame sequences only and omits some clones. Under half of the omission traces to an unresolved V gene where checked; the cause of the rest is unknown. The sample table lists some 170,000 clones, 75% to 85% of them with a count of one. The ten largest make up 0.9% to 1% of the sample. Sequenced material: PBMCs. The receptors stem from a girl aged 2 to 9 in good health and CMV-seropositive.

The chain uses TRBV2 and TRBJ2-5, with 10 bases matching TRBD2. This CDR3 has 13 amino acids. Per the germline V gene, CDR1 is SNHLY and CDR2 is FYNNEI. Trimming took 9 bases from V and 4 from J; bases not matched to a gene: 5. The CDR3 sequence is CASRGLAVETQYF. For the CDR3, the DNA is TGTGCCAGTCGCGGACTAGCGGTAGAGACCCAGTACTTC.

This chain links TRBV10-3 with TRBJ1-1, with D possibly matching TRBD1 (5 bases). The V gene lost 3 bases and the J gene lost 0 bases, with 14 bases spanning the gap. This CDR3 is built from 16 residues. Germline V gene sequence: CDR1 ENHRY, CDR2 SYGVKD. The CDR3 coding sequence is TGTGCCATCAGTGACCCCCCCTACAGGTTGAACACTGAAGCTTTCTTT. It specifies CAISDPPYRLNTEAFF.

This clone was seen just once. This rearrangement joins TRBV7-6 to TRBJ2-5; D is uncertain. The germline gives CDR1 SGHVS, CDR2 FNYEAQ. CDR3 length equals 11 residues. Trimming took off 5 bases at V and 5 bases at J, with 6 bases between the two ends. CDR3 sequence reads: CASSPSETQYF. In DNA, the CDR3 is TGTGCCAGCAGCCCGTCGGAGACCCAGTACTTC.

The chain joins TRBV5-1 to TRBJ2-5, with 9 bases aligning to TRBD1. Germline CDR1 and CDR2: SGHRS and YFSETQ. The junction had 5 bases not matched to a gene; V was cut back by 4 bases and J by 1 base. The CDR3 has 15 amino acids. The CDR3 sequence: CASSPRTGAQETQYF. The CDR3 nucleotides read TGCGCCAGCAGCCCAAGGACAGGGGCCCAAGAGACCCAGTACTTC.

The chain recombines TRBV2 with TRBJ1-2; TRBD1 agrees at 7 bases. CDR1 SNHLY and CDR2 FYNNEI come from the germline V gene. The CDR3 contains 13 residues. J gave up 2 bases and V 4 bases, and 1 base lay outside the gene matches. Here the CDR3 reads CASSGQGNYGYTF. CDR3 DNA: TGTGCCAGCAGTGGACAGGGAAACTATGGCTACACCTTC.

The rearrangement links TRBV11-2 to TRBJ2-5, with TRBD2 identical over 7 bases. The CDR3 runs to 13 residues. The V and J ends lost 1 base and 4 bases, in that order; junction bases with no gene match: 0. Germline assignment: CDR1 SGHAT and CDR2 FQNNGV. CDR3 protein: CASSLAGGETQYF. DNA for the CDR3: TGTGCCAGCAGCTTAGCGGGAGGAGAGACCCAGTACTTC. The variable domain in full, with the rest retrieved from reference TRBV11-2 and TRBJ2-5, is EAGVAQSPRYKIIEKRQSVAFWCNPISGHATLYWYQQILGQGPKLLIQFQNNGVVDDSQLPKDRFSAERLKGVDSTLKIQPAKLEDSAVYLCASSLAGGETQYFGPGTRLLVL.

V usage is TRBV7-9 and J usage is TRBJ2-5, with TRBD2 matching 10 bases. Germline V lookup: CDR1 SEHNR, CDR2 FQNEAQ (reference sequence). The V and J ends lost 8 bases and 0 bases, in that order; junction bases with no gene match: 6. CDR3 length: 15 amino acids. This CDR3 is CASSGTSAYQETQYF. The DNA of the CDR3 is TGTGCCAGCTCCGGGACTAGCGCCTACCAAGAGACCCAGTACTTC. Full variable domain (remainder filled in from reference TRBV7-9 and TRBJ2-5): DTGVSQNPRHKITKRGQNVTFRCDPISEHNRLYWYRQTLGQGPEFLTYFQNEAQLEKSRLLSDRFSAERPKGSFSTLEIQRTEQGDSAMYLCASSGTSAYQETQYFGPGTRLLVL.

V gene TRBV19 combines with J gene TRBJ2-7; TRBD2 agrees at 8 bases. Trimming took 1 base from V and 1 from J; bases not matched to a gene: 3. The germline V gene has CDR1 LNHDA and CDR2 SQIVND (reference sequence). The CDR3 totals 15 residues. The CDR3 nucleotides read TGTGCCAGTAGTATAGGGAGCGGGAGTTCCTACGAGCAGTACTTC. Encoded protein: CASSIGSGSSYEQYF.